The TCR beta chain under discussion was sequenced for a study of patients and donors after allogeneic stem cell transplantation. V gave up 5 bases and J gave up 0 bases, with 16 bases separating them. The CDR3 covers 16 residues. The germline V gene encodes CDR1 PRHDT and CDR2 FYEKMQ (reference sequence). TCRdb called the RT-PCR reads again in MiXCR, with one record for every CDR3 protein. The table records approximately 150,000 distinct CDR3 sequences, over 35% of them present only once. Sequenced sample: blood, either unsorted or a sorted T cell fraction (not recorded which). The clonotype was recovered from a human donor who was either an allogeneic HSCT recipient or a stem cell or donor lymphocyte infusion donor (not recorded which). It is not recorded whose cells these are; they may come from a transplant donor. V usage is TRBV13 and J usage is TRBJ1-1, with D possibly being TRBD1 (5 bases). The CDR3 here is CASSETGRPLNTEAFF. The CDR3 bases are TGTGCCAGCAGCGAAACAGGACGCCCCCTGAACACTGAAGCTTTCTTT. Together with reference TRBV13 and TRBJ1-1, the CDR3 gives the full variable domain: AAGVIQSPRHLIKEKRETATLKCYPIPRHDTVYWYQQGPGQDPQFLISFYEKMQSDKGSIPDRFSAQQFSDYHSELNMSSLELGDSALYFCASSETGRPLNTEAFFGQGTRLTVV.